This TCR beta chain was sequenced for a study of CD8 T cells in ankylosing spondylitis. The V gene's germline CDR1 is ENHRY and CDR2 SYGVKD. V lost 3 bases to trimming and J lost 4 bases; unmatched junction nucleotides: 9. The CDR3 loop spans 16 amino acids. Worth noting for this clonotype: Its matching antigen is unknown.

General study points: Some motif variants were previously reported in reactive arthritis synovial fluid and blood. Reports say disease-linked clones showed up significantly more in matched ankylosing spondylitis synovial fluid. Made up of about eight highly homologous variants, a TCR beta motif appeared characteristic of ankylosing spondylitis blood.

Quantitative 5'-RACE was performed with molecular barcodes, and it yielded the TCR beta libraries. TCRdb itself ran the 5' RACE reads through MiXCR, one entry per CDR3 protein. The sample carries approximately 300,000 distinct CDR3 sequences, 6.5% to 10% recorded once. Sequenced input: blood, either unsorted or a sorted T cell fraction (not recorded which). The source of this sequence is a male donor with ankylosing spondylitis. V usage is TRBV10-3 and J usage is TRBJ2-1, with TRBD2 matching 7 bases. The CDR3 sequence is CAISDQRGRQYNEQFF. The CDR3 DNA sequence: TGTGCCATCAGTGACCAGCGGGGACGTCAATACAATGAGCAGTTCTTC.